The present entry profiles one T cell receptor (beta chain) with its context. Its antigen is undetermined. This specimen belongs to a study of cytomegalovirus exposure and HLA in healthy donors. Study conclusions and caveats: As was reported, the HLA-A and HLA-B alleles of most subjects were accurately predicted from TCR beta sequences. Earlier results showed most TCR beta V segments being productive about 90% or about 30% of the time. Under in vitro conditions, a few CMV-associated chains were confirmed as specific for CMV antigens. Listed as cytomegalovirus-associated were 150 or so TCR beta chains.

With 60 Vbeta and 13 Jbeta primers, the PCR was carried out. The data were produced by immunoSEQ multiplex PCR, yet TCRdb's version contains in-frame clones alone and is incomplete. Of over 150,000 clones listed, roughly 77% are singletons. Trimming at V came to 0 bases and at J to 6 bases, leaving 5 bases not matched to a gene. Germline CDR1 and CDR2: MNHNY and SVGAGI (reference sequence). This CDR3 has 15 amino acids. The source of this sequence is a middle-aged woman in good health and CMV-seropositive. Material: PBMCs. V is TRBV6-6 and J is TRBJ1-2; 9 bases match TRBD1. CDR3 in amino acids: CASSYSRGTGNGYTF. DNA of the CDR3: TGTGCCAGCAGTTACTCGAGAGGGACAGGGAATGGCTACACCTTC.